These T cell receptor beta chains were read from a single sample in a study of regulatory T cells in long-lasting Graves disease. MiXCR was run by TCRdb on the multiplex PCR reads, yielding one entry per CDR3 protein. Here the sample spans 650,000 to 850,000 distinct CDR3 sequences, about 30% being singletons. The sample consisted of peripheral blood mononuclear cells (PBMCs), taken when the disease was refractory, from a patient treated with antithyroid drugs. Receptors were obtained from a female donor with Graves disease. The CDR3 runs from the conserved cysteine through the conserved F or W. Each record gives: clone size, V gene, CDR3 length, D gene, J gene, CDR3 protein, CDR3 DNA. D genes are given only for firm matches. Size tells how often a clone was seen (once, few, many) or the class of an expanded clone, and some rows leave it out.

abundance: few
v_gene: TRBV25-1
len: 15
d_gene: -
j_gene: TRBJ1-1
CDR3aa: CASSEREGMNTEAFF
CDR3nt: TGTGCCAGCAGTGAAAGGGAGGGGATGAACACTGAAGCTTTCTTT

abundance: few
v_gene: TRBV7-2
len: 15
d_gene: TRBD2
j_gene: TRBJ2-7
CDR3aa: CASSVKAGGVGEQYF
CDR3nt: TGTGCCAGCAGCGTAAAAGCGGGAGGTGTGGGCGAGCAGTACTTC

abundance: few
v_gene: TRBV2
len: 15
d_gene: -
j_gene: TRBJ1-5
CDR3aa: CASSEGIGVVQPQHF
CDR3nt: TGTGCCAGCAGTGAAGGAATAGGGGTGGTCCAGCCCCAGCATTTT

abundance: many
v_gene: TRBV10-3
len: 14
d_gene: -
j_gene: TRBJ1-5
CDR3aa: CAISESPAIQPQHF
CDR3nt: TGTGCCATCAGTGAGTCGCCGGCCATTCAGCCCCAGCATTTT

abundance: many
v_gene: TRBV28
len: 18
d_gene: TRBD2
j_gene: TRBJ2-5
CDR3aa: CASSLIPGLAGPGETQYF
CDR3nt: TGTGCCAGCAGTCTCATTCCGGGACTAGCGGGACCGGGGGAGACCCAGTACTTC

abundance: few
v_gene: TRBV3-1
len: 14
d_gene: -
j_gene: TRBJ1-2
CDR3aa: CASSPQRGTYGYTF
CDR3nt: TGTGCCAGCAGCCCGCAACGGGGAACCTATGGCTACACCTTC

abundance: -
v_gene: TRBV27
len: 15
d_gene: -
j_gene: TRBJ1-1
CDR3aa: CASSLSRAVNTEAFF
CDR3nt: TGTGCCAGCAGTTTATCGCGGGCCGTGAACACTGAAGCTTTCTTT

abundance: many
v_gene: TRBV28
len: 15
d_gene: TRBD1
j_gene: TRBJ1-1
CDR3aa: CASSPPRGQGREAFF
CDR3nt: TGTGCCAGCAGCCCTCCACGCGGACAGGGGCGGGAAGCTTTCTTT

abundance: -
v_gene: TRBV4-2
len: 15
d_gene: -
j_gene: TRBJ1-2
CDR3aa: CASSQEDTNPYGYTF
CDR3nt: TGTGCCAGCAGCCAAGAAGACACTAACCCTTATGGCTACACCTTC

abundance: few
v_gene: TRBV2
len: 15
d_gene: TRBD1
j_gene: TRBJ1-4
CDR3aa: CASRRQGAANEKLFF
CDR3nt: TGTGCCAGCAGACGACAGGGGGCAGCTAATGAAAAACTGTTTTTT

abundance: -
v_gene: TRBV29-1
len: 13
d_gene: -
j_gene: TRBJ1-1
CDR3aa: CSVEEGARTEAFF
CDR3nt: TGCAGCGTTGAAGAGGGGGCGCGCACTGAAGCTTTCTTT